The clone carrying this TCR beta chain was recorded many times. TCRdb ran MiXCR on the 5' RACE reads and lists one entry per CDR3 protein. The sample contains 310,000 or so distinct CDR3 sequences, more than 6.5% of which appear only once. The record originates from a study of identical twins. With V trimmed by 0 bases and J by 4 bases, 9 bases remained unmatched. The CDR3 contains 15 residues. Germline V gene sequence: CDR1 DFQATT, CDR2 SNEGSKA (reference sequence). These data were also filed under a second study, of yellow fever vaccine responses in identical twins.

This TCR came from a woman aged 18-30 years in good health. This rearrangement joins TRBV20-1 to TRBJ2-7; 7 bases are a match to TRBD2. The sequencing input was memory (CD45RO+) T cells sorted from blood. The CDR3 reads CSARDKRDQGYEQYF. CDR3 in DNA: TGCAGTGCTAGAGACAAGCGGGATCAGGGTTACGAGCAGTACTTC.